This T cell receptor beta chain was identified during a study of identical twins (dated by TCRdb to 2016 to 2017). Study-wide context: To test whether fetal clonotypes persist, the study used deep sequencing on TCR alpha and beta repertoires from monozygotic twins, unrelated adults of various ages, and cord blood. Replicate twin experiments were performed at different times using different library preparation protocols to rule out contamination.

Receptor libraries were prepared by 5' RACE. The listed sequencing device is Illumina HiSeq 2000. Template switching added a universal primer binding site, and the final cDNA carried a unique molecular identifier that allowed TCR cDNA molecules to be counted accurately. Specific primers in the conserved constant-segment region were used to synthesize first-strand cDNA for the TCR alpha and beta chains. To control for contamination, every cDNA library carried two barcodes: a SMART-Mk sample barcode plus Illumina barcodes. TruSeq adapter sequences and Illumina sample barcodes were added in two successive PCR steps. TCR alpha and beta cDNA libraries were sequenced on the Illumina HiSeq platform with custom primers. Per the original workflow: Unique molecular identifiers were extracted from raw reads with MiGEC, and CDR3 positions were determined with MiXCR. Recombination models were inferred per individual with the repgenHMM and IGoR tools using an EM algorithm. The tcR package in R was used for shared clonotype analysis, with sharing normalized by the product of cloneset sizes. To study raw recombination without the effects of thymic and clonal selection, out-of-frame nonproductive sequences were analyzed. Using fastp at Q25 and MiXCR, TCRdb reprocessed the public reads and kept productive beta chains. CDR3 protein duplicates are merged, each entry listing the most common genes and DNA. These V and J calls are TCRdb output, not the study's own analysis. The sample includes 1,800,000 or so distinct CDR3 sequences, with about 32% observed a single time. The top ten hold approximately 0.25% of the sample.

From a lookup of the germline V gene (reference sequence), CDR1 and CDR2 are MNHEY and SMNVEV. V is cut back by 2 bases and J by 4 bases, with 6 bases in the junction unmatched. The CDR3 runs 15 residues from the cysteine to the phenylalanine. Only the CDR3 DNA stays, 45 bases, in frame from base 1. As concerns this clonotype: Its antigen has not been determined. Within one base of it there is no much larger clone, and no base qualities were kept.

Every donor was a healthy Caucasian. Broad study findings and their caveats: Fewer insertions were carried by abundant cord blood beta clonotypes, a similar but weaker trend appeared in young adult naive repertoires, and no such trend appeared in memory repertoires. Because the same donors could not be followed over many years, the conclusions relied on cross-sectional statistical analysis. Invariant T cells such as MAIT and iNKT could partly confound zero-insertion analyses, though diverse VJ usage argued against this for most clonotypes. Compared with coincidental sharing between unrelated individuals, out-of-frame TCR alpha sequences shared between twins showed an excess of sequences with low generation probability. Recombination models systematically underestimated out-of-frame TCR alpha sharing in monozygotic twins but agreed with sharing between unrelated individuals. Excess twin sharing in beta out-of-frame sequences was weaker because fewer shared sequences lowered the signal-to-noise ratio.

The receptor comes from a newborn girl in good health. The sequenced sample consisted of cord blood. The receptor chain draws on TRBV27 and TRBJ1-2, with 8 bases matching TRBD1. CDR3 loop: CASSLRLGQGYGYTF. The DNA sequence is as follows: TGTGCCAGCAGTTTAAGGCTCGGACAGGGCTATGGCTACACCTTC.